This TCR beta chain was obtained from a study of identical twins. General study results and limits: The authors noted that invariant MAIT and iNKT cells could partly confound zero-insertion analyses. High-abundance cord blood beta clonotypes had fewer insertions; memory repertoires showed none. The study reached conclusions through statistical analysis that was cross-sectional, not following the same donors.

Trimming at V came to 4 bases and at J to 3 bases, leaving 9 bases not matched to a gene. Germline CDR1 is SGHTA and CDR2 is FQGNSA. The CDR3 totals 15 residues. cDNA carried unique molecular identifiers, and a universal primer site was added by template switching. Each CDR3 protein gets one entry after TCRdb re-called the 5' RACE reads with MiXCR. The sample records nearly 650,000 distinct CDR3 sequences, about 7% being singletons. Details on this clonotype: The antigen is unknown.

These same data were also listed under a study on yellow fever vaccine responses in identical twins.

Sequencing was done on a sample of PBMCs. This sequence joins TRBV7-2 and TRBJ2-7; 7 positions match TRBD2. The receptor's source is a woman aged 18-29 years in good health. DNA of the CDR3: TGTGCCAGCAGCTCTATAGCAGCGGGGTTCTACGAGCAGTACTTC. It codes for CASSSIAAGFYEQYF.